This TCR beta chain was captured in a study of relationships among human T cell subsets. Anti-CD4 multisort beads removed cells negatively, then anti-CD8 beads positively selected CD8+ T cells. Remarks on this clonotype: Its cognate antigen is unknown.

TCR alpha and beta CDR3s were amplified from mRNA by semiquantitative ARM-PCR. ARM-PCR used tagged nested gene-specific primers, then communal superprimers for exponential amplification. Nested primers were removed by exonuclease before the second PCR round. TCRdb reprocessed the multiplex PCR reads via MiXCR and lists one record per CDR3 protein. This table has more than 4,500 distinct CDR3 sequences, around two thirds appearing once. Study-wide results and limits: Over 50% of CD8+ cytotoxic sequences came from clones with over 100 reads.

The CDR3 covers 15 residues. V was trimmed by 0 bases and J by 7 bases, leaving 14 bases between them. Looked up from germline, CDR1 is SGHDN and CDR2 is FVKESK. The rearrangement uses TRBV14 and TRBJ2-3; D ambiguous. This sequence was found in a man in his forties in good health. Sequenced: CD8+ T cells sorted from blood. The CDR3 here is CASSQDYQAWNTQYF. Written as DNA, the CDR3 is TGTGCCAGCAGCCAAGATTACCAGGCATGGAATACGCAGTATTTT.